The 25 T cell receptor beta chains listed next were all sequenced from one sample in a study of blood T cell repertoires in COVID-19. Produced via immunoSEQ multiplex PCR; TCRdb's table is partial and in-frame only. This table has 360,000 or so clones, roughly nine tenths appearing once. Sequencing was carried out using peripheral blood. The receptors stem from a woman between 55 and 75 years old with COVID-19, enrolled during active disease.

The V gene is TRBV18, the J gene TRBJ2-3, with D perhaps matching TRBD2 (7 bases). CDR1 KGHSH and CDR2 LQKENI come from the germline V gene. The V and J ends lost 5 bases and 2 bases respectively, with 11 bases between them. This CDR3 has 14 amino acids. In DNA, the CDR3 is TGTGCCAGCTCATGGGGGGGGGCCACAGATACGCAGTATTTT. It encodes CASSWGGATDTQYF. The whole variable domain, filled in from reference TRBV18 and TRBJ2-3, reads NAGVMQNPRHLVRRRGQEARLRCSPMKGHSHVYWYRQLPEEGLKFMVYLQKENIIDESGMPKERFSAEFPKEGPSILRIQQVVRGDSAAYFCASSWGGATDTQYFGPGTRLTVL.

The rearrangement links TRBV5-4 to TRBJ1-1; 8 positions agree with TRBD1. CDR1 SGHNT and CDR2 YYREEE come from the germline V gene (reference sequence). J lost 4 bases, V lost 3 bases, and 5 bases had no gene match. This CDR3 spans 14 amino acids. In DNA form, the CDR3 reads TGTGCCAGCAGCTCGGCAGGGGGCATCACTGAAGCTTTCTTT. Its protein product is CASSSAGGITEAFF.

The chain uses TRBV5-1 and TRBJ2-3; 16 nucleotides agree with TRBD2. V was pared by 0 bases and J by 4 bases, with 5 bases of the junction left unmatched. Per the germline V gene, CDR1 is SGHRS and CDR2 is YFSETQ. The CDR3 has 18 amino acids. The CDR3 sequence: CASSLAGTSGGAADTQYF. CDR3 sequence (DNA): TGCGCCAGCAGCTTGGCCGGGACTAGCGGGGGGGCCGCAGATACGCAGTATTTT.

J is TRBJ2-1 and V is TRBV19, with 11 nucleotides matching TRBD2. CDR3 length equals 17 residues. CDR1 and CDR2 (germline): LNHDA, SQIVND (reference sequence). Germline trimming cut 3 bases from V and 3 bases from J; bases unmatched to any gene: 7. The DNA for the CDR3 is TGTGCCAGTAGTATTGGGACTAGCGGCTATGACTACAATGAGCAGTTCTTC. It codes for CASSIGTSGYDYNEQFF.

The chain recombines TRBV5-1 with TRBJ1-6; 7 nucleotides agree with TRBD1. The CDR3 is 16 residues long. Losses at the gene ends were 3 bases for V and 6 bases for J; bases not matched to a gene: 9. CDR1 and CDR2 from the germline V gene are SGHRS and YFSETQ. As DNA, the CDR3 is TGCGCCAGCAGCTCCCCGCCGGGACAGTCTAATTCACCCCTCCACTTT. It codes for CASSSPPGQSNSPLHF.

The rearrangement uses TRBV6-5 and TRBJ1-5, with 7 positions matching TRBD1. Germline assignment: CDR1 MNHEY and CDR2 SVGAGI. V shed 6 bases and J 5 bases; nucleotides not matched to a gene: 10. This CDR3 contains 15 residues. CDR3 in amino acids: CASSRSGTVDQPQHF. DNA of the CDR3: TGTGCCAGCAGCCGCTCCGGGACAGTCGATCAGCCCCAGCATTTT.

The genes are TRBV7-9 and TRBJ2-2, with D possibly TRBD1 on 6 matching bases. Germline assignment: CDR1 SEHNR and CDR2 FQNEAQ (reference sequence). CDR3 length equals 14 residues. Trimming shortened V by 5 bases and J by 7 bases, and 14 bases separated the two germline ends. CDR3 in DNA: TGTGCCAGCAGCCCACAGGGTTACGGCGGGGAGCTGTTTTTT. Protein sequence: CASSPQGYGGELFF.

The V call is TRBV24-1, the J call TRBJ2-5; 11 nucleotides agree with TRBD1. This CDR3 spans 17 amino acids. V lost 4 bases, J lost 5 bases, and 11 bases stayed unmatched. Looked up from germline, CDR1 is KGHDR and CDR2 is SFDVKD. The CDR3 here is CATSDPQDRGHQETQYF. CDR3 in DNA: TGTGCCACCAGTGACCCTCAGGACAGGGGGCATCAGGAGACCCAGTACTTC.

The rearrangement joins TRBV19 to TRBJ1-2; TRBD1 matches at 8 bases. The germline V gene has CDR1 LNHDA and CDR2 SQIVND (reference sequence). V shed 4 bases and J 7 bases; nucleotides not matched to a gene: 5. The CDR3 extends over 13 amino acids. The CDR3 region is CASSKDRVGGYTF. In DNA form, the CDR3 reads TGTGCCAGTAGTAAGGACAGGGTCGGTGGCTACACCTTC.

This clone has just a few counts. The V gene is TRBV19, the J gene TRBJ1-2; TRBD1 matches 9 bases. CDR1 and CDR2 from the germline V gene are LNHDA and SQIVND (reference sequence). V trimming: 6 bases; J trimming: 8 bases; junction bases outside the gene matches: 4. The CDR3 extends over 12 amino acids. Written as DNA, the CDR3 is TGTGCCAGTAGGGACAGGGGTCGGGGCTACACCTTC. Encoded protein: CASRDRGRGYTF.

The CDR3: CASSPPRQGKLEKLFF. The CDR3 DNA follows: TGTGCCAGCAGTCCTCCCCGACAGGGGAAACTTGAAAAACTGTTTTTT. The chain is built from TRBV28 and TRBJ1-4; 8 bases map to TRBD1. CDR1 and CDR2 (germline): MDHEN, SYDVKM. V was pared by 5 bases and J by 7 bases, with 12 bases of the junction left unmatched. CDR3 length equals 16 residues.

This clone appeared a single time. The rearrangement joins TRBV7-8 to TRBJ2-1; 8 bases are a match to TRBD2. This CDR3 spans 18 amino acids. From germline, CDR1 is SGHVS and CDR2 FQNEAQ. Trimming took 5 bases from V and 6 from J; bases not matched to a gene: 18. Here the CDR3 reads CASSPIPGGGTVRNEQFF. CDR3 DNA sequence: TGTGCCAGCAGCCCTATCCCCGGCGGGGGGACCGTCCGCAATGAGCAGTTCTTC.

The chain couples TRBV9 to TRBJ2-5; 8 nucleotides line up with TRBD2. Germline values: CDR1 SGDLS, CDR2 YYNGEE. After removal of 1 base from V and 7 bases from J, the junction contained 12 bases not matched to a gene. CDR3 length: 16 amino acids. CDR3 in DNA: TGTGCCAGCAGCGTACAGGATAGCGGGGTACGAGGGACCCAGTACTTC. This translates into CASSVQDSGVRGTQYF.

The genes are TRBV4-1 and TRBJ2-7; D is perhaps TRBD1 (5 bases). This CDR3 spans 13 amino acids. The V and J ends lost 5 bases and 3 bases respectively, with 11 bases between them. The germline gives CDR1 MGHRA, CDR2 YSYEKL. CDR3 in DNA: TGCGCCAGCAGCGTTTTTACAGGCTACGAGCAGTACTTC. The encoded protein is CASSVFTGYEQYF.

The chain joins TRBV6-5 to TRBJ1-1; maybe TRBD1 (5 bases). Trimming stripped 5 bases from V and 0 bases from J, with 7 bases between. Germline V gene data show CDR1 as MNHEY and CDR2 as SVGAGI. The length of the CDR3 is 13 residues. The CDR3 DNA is TGTGCCAGCAGTCTCAGGGTGAACACTGAAGCTTTCTTT. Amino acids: CASSLRVNTEAFF.

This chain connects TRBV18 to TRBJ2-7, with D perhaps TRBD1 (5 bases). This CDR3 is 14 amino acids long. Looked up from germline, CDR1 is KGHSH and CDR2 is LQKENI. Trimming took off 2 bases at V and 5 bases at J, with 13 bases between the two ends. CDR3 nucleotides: TGTGCCAGCTCACCATTGGCAGGACACAACGAGCAGTACTTC. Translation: CASSPLAGHNEQYF.

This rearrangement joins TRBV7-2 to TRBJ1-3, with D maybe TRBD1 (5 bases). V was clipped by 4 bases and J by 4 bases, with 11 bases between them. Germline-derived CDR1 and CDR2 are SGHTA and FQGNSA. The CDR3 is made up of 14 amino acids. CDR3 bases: TGTGCCAGCAGCTCCACAGGTTCGGGAAACACCATATATTTT. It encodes CASSSTGSGNTIYF.

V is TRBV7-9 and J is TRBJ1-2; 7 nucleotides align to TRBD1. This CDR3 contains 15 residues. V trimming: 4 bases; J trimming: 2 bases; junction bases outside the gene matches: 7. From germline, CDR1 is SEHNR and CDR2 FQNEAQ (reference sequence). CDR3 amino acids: CASSSRGQRNYGYTF. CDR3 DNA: TGTGCCAGCAGCTCCAGGGGACAGAGGAACTATGGCTACACCTTC. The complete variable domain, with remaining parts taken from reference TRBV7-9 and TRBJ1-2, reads DTGVSQNPRHKITKRGQNVTFRCDPISEHNRLYWYRQTLGQGPEFLTYFQNEAQLEKSRLLSDRFSAERPKGSFSTLEIQRTEQGDSAMYLCASSSRGQRNYGYTFGSGTRLTVV.

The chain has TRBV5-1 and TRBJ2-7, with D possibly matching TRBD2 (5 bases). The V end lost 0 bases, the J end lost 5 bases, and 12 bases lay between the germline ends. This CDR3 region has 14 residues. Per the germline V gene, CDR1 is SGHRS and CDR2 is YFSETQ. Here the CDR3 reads CASSLEWQRDEQYF. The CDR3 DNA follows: TGCGCCAGCAGCTTGGAATGGCAGAGGGACGAGCAGTACTTC.

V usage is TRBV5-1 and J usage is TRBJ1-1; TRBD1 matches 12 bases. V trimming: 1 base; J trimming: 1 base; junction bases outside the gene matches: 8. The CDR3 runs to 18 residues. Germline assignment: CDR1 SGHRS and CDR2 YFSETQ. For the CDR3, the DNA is TGCGCCAGCAGCTTGCAGGGGACAGGGGGCACCTCGAACACTGAAGCTTTCTTT. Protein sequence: CASSLQGTGGTSNTEAFF.

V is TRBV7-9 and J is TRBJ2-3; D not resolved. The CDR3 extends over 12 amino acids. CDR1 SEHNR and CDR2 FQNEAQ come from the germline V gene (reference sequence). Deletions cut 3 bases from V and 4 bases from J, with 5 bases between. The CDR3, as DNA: TGTGCCAGCAGCTTCATAGCAGATACGCAGTATTTT. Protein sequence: CASSFIADTQYF.

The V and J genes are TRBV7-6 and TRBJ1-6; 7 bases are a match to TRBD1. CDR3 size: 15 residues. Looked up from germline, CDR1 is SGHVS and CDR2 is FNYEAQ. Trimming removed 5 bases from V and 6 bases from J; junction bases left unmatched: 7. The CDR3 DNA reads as TGTGCCAGCAGCCCGAGCCGACAGGGTAATTCACCCCTCCACTTT. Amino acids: CASSPSRQGNSPLHF.

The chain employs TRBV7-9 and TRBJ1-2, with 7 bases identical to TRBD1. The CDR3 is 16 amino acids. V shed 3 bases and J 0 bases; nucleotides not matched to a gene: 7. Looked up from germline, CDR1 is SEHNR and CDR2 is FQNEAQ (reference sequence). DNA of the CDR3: TGTGCCAGCAGCTTCGGGGACAGTCGAACTAACTATGGCTACACCTTC. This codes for CASSFGDSRTNYGYTF.

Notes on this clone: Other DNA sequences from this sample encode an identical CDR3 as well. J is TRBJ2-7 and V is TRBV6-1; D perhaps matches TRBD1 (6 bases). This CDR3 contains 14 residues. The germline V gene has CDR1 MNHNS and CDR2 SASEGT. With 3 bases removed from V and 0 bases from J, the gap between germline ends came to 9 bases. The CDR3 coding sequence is TGTGCCAGCAGTGACAGGGGCTCCTCCTACGAGCAGTACTTC. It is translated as CASSDRGSSYEQYF.

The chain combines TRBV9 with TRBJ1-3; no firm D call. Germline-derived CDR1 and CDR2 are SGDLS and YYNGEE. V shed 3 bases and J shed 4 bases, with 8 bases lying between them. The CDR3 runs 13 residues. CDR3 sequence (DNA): TGTGCCAGCAGCGAACTCGTGGGAAACACCATATATTTT. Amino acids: CASSELVGNTIYF. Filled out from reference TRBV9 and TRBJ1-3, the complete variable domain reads DSGVTQTPKHLITATGQRVTLRCSPRSGDLSVYWYQQSLDQGLQFLIQYYNGEERAKGNILERFSAQQFPDLHSELNLSSLELGDSALYFCASSELVGNTIYFGEGSWLTVV.